These 7 T cell receptor beta chains originate from one sample sequenced in a study of OX40 agonist ivuxolimab in advanced cancers. Clones were sequenced by immunoSEQ multiplex PCR, and TCRdb holds only the in-frame ones, with some missing. The data contain 65,000 to 85,000 clones, more than 75% of them seen just once; the ten biggest clones take up just over 2.5%. Sequencing was performed on CD4+ or CD8+ T cells sorted from blood, taken in a trial of the OX40 agonist ivuxolimab. The receptors shown here come from an adult with an advanced solid tumor such as melanoma, head and neck, liver or kidney cancer.

Turning to this clone: Relative to the germline gene, one junction end is altered; a read error may explain this. V usage is TRBV25-1 and J usage is TRBJ2-3; D is unclear. This CDR3 region has 11 residues. Looked up from germline, CDR1 is MGHDK and CDR2 is SYGVNS. The CDR3 spells CANSPSETQYF. CDR3 DNA: TGTGCCAACTCACCATCAGAAACGCAGTATTTT.

The CDR3 region is CASSRTGMGGYEQYF. In DNA form, the CDR3 reads TGTGCCAGCAGTAGGACAGGGATGGGGGGTTACGAGCAGTACTTC. The rearrangement links TRBV6-5 to TRBJ2-7, with 8 bases fitting TRBD1. Germline trimming cut 5 bases from V and 4 bases from J; bases unmatched to any gene: 10. The CDR3 extends over 15 amino acids. The germline V gene encodes CDR1 MNHEY and CDR2 SVGAGI.

This clone was detected only a few times. The rearrangement joins TRBV7-2 to TRBJ2-5, with unresolved D. V was clipped by 2 bases and J by 2 bases, with 0 bases between them. Germline V gene data show CDR1 as SGHTA and CDR2 as FQGNSA. The CDR3 is 11 amino acids. The DNA for the CDR3 is TGTGCCAGCAGCTTACAAGAGACCCAGTACTTC. Residues: CASSLQETQYF.

The J gene is TRBJ1-3, the V gene TRBV28; D gene uncertain. V was clipped by 5 bases and J by 4 bases, with 9 bases between them. Germline V gene lookup returns CDR1 MDHEN and CDR2 SYDVKM. The CDR3 runs to 13 residues. The CDR3 region has the DNA TGTGCCAGCAGTCCCTCTCCCGGAAACACCATATATTTT. This encodes CASSPSPGNTIYF.

The chain carries TRBV6-5 and TRBJ1-6; weak D call: TRBD1 (5 bases). The germline V and J ends were trimmed by 6 bases and 4 bases, with 7 bases remaining between them. The CDR3 has 13 residues. Germline loops: CDR1 MNHEY, CDR2 SVGAGI. DNA of the CDR3: TGTGCCAGCAGCGACAGTTATAATTCACCCCTCCACTTT. This translates into CASSDSYNSPLHF.

The chain uses TRBV7-2 and TRBJ2-1; TRBD2 matches 11 bases. CDR3 size: 17 residues. CDR1 is SGHTA, CDR2 FQGNSA, per germline. The J segment lost 5 bases and the V segment lost 5 bases, leaving 11 bases of the junction unmatched. This CDR3 is CASSPIPLAGGNNEQFF. The CDR3 DNA sequence: TGTGCCAGCAGCCCCATCCCCCTAGCGGGGGGTAACAATGAGCAGTTCTTC.

The chain recombines TRBV7-2 with TRBJ2-5, with 12 bases identical to TRBD2. Per the germline V gene, CDR1 is SGHTA and CDR2 is FQGNSA. This CDR3 contains 16 residues. V was pared by 7 bases and J by 1 base, with 7 bases of the junction left unmatched. CDR3 nucleotides: TGTGCCAGCATCGAGACTAGCGGGGGAACCCAAGAGACCCAGTACTTC. Protein sequence: CASIETSGGTQETQYF.